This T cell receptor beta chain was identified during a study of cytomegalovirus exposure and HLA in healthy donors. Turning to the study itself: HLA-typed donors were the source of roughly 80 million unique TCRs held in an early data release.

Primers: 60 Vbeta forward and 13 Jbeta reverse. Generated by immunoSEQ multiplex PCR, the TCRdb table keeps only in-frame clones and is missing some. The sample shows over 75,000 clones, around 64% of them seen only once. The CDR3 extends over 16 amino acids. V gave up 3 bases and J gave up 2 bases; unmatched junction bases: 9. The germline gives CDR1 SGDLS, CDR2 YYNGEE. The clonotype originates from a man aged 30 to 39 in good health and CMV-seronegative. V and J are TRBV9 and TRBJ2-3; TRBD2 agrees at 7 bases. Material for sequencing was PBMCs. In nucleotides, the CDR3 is TGTGCCAGCAGCGAGGAAGGAGCGGGGAACACAGATACGCAGTATTTT. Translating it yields CASSEEGAGNTDTQYF. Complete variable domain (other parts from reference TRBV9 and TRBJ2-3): DSGVTQTPKHLITATGQRVTLRCSPRSGDLSVYWYQQSLDQGLQFLIQYYNGEERAKGNILERFSAQQFPDLHSELNLSSLELGDSALYFCASSEEGAGNTDTQYFGPGTRLTVL.